This TCR beta chain was profiled in a study of cytomegalovirus exposure and HLA in healthy donors. This clone turned up a few times. Its antigen is undetermined. Germline CDR1 MNHNS, CDR2 SASEGT. CDR3 length equals 13 residues. The V segment lost 6 bases and the J segment 5 bases; nucleotides outside the gene matches: 5. Each of the donors was a healthy bone marrow donor. General observations from the study: One variant, a missense change in DCLRE1C, was linked in a later analysis to TCR beta V- and J-gene trimming. The productive fraction for most TCR beta V segments was about 87% or about 30% in an earlier analysis.

PCR used 60 Vbeta primers and 13 Jbeta primers. Generated by immunoSEQ multiplex PCR, the TCRdb table keeps only in-frame clones and is missing some. The data contain around 150,000 clones, about 76% of them singletons. The sequencing sample was made of PBMCs. This clonotype was sampled from a woman aged 40 to 50 in good health and CMV-seronegative. The chain has TRBV6-1 and TRBJ2-7; TRBD1 agrees at 9 bases. The CDR3 DNA sequence: TGTGCCAGCAGGGACAGGGGAATCGACGAGCAGTACTTC. It encodes CASRDRGIDEQYF.